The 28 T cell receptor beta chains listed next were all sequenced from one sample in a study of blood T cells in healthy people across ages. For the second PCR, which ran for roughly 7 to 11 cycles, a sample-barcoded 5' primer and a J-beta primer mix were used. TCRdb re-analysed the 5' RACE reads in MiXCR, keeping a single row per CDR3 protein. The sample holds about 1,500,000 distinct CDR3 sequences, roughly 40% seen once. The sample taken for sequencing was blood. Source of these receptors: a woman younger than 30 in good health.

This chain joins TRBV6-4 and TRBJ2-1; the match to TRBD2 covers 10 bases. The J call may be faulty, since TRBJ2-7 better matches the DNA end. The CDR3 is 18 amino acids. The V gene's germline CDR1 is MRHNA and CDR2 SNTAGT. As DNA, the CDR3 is TGTGCCAGCAGTGACTCGAAGGTTAGCGGGGGGTCCTACAATGAGCAGTACTTC. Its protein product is CASSDSKVSGGSYNEQYF.

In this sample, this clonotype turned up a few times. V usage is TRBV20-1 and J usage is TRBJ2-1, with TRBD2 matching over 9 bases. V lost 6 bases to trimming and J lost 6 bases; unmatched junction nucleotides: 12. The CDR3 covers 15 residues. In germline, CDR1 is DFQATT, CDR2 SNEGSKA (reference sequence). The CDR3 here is CSAPPGGTSTNEQFF. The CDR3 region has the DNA TGCAGTGCCCCTCCGGGGGGGACTAGCACCAATGAGCAGTTCTTC.

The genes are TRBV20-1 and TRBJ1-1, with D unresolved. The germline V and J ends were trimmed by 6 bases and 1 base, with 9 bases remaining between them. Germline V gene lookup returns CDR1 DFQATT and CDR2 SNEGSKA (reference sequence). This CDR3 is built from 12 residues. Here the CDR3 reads CSASPPNTEAFF. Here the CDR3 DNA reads TGCAGTGCGTCCCCTCCGAACACTGAAGCTTTCTTT.

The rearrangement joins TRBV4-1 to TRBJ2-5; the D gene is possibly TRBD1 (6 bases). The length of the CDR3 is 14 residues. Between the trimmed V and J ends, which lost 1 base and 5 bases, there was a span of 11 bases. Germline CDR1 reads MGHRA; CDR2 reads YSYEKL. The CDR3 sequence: CASSQVLGAETQYF. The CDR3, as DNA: TGCGCCAGCAGCCAAGTCCTGGGGGCGGAGACCCAGTACTTC.

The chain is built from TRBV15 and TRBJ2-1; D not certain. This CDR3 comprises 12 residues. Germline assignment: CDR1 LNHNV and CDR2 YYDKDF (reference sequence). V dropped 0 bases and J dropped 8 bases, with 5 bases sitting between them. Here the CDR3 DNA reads TGTGCCACCAGCAGAGATTTTTATGAGCAGTTCTTC. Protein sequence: CATSRDFYEQFF. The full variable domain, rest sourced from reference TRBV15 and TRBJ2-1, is DAMVIQNPRYQVTQFGKPVTLSCSQTLNHNVMYWYQQKSSQAPKLLFHYYDKDFNNEADTPDNFQSRRPNTSFCFLDIRSPGLGDTAMYLCATSRDFYEQFFGPGTRLTVL.

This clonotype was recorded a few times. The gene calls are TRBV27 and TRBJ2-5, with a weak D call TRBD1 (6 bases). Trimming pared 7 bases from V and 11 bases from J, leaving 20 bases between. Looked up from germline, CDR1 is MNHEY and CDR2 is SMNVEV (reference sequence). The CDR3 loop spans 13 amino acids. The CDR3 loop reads CASNKGVFGEQYF. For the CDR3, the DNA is TGTGCCAGCAATAAGGGGGTGTTTGGTGAGCAGTACTTC.

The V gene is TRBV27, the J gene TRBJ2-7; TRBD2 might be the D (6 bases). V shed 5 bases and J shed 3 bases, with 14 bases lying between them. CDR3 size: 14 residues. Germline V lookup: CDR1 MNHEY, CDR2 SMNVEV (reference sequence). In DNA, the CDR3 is TGTGCCAGCAGTCCCCGGGGACTGGGCTACGAGCAGTACTTC. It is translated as CASSPRGLGYEQYF.

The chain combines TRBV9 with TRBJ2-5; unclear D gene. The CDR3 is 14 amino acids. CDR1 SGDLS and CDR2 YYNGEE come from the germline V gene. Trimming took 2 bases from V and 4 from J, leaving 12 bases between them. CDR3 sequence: CASSVDDSGETQYF. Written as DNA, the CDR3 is TGTGCCAGCAGCGTTGACGACTCGGGAGAGACCCAGTACTTC.

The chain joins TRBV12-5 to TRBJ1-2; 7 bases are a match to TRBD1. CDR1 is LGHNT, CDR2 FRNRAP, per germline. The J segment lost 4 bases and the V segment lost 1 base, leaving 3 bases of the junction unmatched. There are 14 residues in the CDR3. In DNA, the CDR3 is TGTGCTAGTGGTTTGGGACAGGGCCCCTATGGCTACACCTTC. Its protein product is CASGLGQGPYGYTF.

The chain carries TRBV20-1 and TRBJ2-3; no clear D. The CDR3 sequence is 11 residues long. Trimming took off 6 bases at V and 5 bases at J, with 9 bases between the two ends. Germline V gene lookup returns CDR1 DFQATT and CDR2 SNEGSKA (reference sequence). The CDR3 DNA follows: TGCAGTGCCAGACCCGGAGATACGCAGTATTTT. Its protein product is CSARPGDTQYF.

CDR3 residues: CASRPKGMGSSYEQYF. CDR3 DNA sequence: TGTGCCAGCAGACCGAAGGGTATGGGGAGCTCCTACGAGCAGTACTTC. The chain carries TRBV27 and TRBJ2-7; maybe TRBD2 (5 bases). The length of the CDR3 is 16 residues. CDR1 and CDR2 (germline): MNHEY, SMNVEV (reference sequence). Deletions cut 6 bases from V and 0 bases from J, with 18 bases between.

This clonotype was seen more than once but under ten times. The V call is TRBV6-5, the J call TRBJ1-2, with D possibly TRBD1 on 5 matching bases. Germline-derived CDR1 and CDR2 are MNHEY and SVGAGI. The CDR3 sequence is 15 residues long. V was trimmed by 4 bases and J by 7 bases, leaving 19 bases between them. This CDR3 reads CASSFGQGRSSGYTF. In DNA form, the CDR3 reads TGTGCCAGCAGTTTCGGGCAGGGTCGATCTTCTGGCTACACCTTC.

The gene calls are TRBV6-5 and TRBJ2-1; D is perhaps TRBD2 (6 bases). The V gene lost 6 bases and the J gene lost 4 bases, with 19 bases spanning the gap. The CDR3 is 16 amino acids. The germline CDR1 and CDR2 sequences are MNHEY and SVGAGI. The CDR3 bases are TGTGCCAGCAGGAAAGTGACGGACTACCTATACAATGAGCAGTTCTTC. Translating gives CASRKVTDYLYNEQFF.

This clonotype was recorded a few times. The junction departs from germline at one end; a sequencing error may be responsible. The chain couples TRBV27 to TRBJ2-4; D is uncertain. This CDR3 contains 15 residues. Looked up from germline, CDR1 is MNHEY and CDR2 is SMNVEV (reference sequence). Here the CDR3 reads CASSLFSVSPYEQYF. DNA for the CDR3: TGTGCCAGCAGTTTATTTAGTGTATCCCCGTACGAGCAGTATTTC.

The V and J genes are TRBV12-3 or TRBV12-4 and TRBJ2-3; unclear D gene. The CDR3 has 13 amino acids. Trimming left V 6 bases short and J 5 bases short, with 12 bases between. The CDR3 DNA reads TGTGCCAGCAGCCCCGTCCCGGGAGATACGCAGTATTTT. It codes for CASSPVPGDTQYF.

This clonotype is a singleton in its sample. As DNA, the CDR3 is TGTGCCAGCAGCTTTCGGGGAGGGCCACAAGAGACCCAGTTCTTC. Its protein is CASSFRGGPQETQFF. J is TRBJ2-1 and V is TRBV11-2; TRBD2 matches at 7 bases. The CDR3 runs to 15 residues. Germline CDR1 and CDR2: SGHAT and FQNNGV. V lost 3 bases and J lost 13; bases outside the gene matches: 15.

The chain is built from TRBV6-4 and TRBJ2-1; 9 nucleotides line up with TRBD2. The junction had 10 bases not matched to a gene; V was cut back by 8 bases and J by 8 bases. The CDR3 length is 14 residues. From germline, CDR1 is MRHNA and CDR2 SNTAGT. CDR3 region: CASGRLAGLYEQFF. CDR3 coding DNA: TGTGCCAGCGGACGGCTAGCGGGGCTCTATGAGCAGTTCTTC.

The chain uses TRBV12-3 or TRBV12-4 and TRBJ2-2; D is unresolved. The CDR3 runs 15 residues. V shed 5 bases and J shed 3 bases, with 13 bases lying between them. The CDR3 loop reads CASSPSDTHTGELFF. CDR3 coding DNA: TGTGCCAGCAGTCCCTCCGACACGCACACCGGGGAGCTGTTTTTT.

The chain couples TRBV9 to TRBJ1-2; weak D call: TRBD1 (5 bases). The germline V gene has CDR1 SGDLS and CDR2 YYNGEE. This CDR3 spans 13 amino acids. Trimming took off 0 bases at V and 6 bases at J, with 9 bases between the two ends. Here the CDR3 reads CASSVVRGDGYTF. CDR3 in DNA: TGTGCCAGCAGCGTAGTGAGGGGAGATGGCTACACCTTC.

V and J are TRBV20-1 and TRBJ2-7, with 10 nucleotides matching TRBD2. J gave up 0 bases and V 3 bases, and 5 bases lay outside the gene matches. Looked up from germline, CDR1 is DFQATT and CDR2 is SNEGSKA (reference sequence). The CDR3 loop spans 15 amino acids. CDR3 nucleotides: TGCAGTGCTAGGCCTCCTAGCGGGAGCTCCTACGAGCAGTACTTC. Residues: CSARPPSGSSYEQYF.

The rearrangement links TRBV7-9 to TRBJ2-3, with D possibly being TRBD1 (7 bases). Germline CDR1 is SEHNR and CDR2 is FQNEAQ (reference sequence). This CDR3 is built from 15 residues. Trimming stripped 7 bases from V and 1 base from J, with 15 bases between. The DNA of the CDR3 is TGTGCCAGCAATACGGAGGGGGCCGGCACAGATACGCAGTATTTT. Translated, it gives CASNTEGAGTDTQYF.

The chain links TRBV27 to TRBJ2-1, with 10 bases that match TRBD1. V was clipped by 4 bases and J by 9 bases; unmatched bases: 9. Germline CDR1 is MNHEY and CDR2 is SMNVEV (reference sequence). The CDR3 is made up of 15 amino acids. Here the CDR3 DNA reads TGTGCCAGCAGTTGGGGGACAGGGGTCCCGCCTGAGCAGTTCTTC. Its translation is CASSWGTGVPPEQFF.

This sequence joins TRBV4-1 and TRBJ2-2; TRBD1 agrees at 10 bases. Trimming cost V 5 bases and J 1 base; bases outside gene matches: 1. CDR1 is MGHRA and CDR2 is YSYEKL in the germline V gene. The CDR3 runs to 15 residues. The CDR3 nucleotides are TGCGCCAGCAGCTGGGACAGGGGGAACACCGGGGAGCTGTTTTTT. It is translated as CASSWDRGNTGELFF.

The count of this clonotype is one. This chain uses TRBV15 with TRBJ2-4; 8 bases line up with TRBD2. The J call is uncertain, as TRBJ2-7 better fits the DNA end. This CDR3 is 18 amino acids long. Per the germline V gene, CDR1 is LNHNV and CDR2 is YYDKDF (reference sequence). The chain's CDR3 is CATSRFGPRGGDTYEQYF. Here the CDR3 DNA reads TGTGCCACCAGCAGATTCGGGCCCCGGGGGGGAGATACCTACGAGCAGTACTTC.

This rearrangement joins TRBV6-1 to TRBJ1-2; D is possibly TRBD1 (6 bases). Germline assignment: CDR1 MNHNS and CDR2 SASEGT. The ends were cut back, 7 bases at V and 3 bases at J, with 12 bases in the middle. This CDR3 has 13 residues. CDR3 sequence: CASIGGADYGYTF. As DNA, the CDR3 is TGTGCCAGCATCGGGGGCGCGGACTATGGCTACACCTTC.

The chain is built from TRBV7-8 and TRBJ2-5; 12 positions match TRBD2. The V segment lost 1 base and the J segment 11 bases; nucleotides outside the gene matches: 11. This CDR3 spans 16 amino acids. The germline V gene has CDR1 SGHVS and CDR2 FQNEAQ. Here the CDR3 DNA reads TGTGCCAGCAGCTTAGGGACTAGCGGGACAACCAATGAGCAGTACTTC. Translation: CASSLGTSGTTNEQYF.

The CDR3 DNA sequence: TGCAGTGCTGCCTCGGACAGGGGATACAATGAGCAGTACTTC. Amino acids: CSAASDRGYNEQYF. The chain links TRBV20-1 to TRBJ2-7; 9 nucleotides agree with TRBD1. The CDR3 covers 14 residues. Germline loops: CDR1 DFQATT, CDR2 SNEGSKA (reference sequence). The ends lost 5 bases at V and 7 bases at J; junction bases unmatched: 12.

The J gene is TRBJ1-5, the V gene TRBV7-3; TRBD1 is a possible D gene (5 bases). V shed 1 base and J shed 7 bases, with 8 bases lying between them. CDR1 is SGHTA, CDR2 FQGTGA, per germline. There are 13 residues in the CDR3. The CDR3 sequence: CASSLMGGQPQHF. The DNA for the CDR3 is TGTGCCAGCAGCTTAATGGGGGGGCAGCCCCAGCATTTT.